Shown below are 25 T cell receptor beta chains from a single sample sequenced in a study of identical twins. In TCRdb, the 5' RACE reads were re-called with MiXCR into one record per CDR3 protein. The table shows nearly 900,000 distinct CDR3 sequences, with 9% to 15% occurring only once. This same sample was also taken into another study, of yellow fever vaccine responses in identical twins.

Sequencing was carried out using PBMCs. These receptors originate from a woman aged 18-30 years in good health.

In its sample, this clonotype was seen a few times. V is TRBV2 and J is TRBJ2-3; D ambiguous. Trimming took 2 bases from V and 10 from J, leaving 13 bases between them. The CDR3 sequence is 13 residues long. In germline, CDR1 is SNHLY, CDR2 FYNNEI. The CDR3, as DNA: TGTGCCAGCAGTGAATTTGGGATGGGCGCGCAGTATTTT. It encodes CASSEFGMGAQYF.

The chain is built from TRBV5-1 and TRBJ1-2; the match to TRBD1 covers 7 bases. With 3 bases clipped from V and 8 bases from J, the junction kept 13 bases outside the gene matches. Germline V gene data show CDR1 as SGHRS and CDR2 as YFSETQ. This CDR3 is built from 15 residues. The CDR3 reads CASSSRRQGAGGYTF. The CDR3 nucleotides read TGCGCCAGCAGCTCTAGGAGACAGGGAGCGGGAGGCTACACCTTC.

The chain carries TRBV7-8 and TRBJ2-3; 7 bases align to TRBD1. The ends lost 7 bases at V and 0 bases at J; junction bases unmatched: 7. Per germline, CDR1 SGHVS and CDR2 FQNEAQ. The CDR3 length is 15 residues. CDR3 sequence reads: CASNRGRTSTDTQYF. CDR3 nucleotide sequence: TGTGCCAGCAACAGGGGACGTACTAGCACAGATACGCAGTATTTT.

This sequence joins TRBV3-1 and TRBJ2-7; D remains unclear. Trimming shortened V by 4 bases and J by 2 bases, and 15 bases separated the two germline ends. The CDR3 covers 15 residues. CDR1 is LGHDT, CDR2 YNNKEL, per germline (reference sequence). For the CDR3, the DNA is TGTGCCAGCAGCCCCCTCGGCGGTTATACCTACGAGCAGTACTTC. Its protein product is CASSPLGGYTYEQYF.

This clonotype came up a few times. The chain links TRBV6-1 to TRBJ1-1, with no clear D. The V gene's germline CDR1 is MNHNS and CDR2 SASEGT. The CDR3 covers 15 residues. The germline V and J ends were trimmed by 5 bases and 0 bases, with 13 bases remaining between them. CDR3 protein: CASSQLGGMNTEAFF. The CDR3, as DNA: TGTGCCAGCAGTCAACTTGGAGGGATGAACACTGAAGCTTTCTTT.

J is TRBJ2-1 and V is TRBV12-3 or TRBV12-4, with TRBD2 matching 13 bases. The V and J ends lost 4 bases and 9 bases, in that order; junction bases with no gene match: 9. CDR3 length: 16 residues. The CDR3 region is CASSSAGLAGVGEQFF. CDR3 coding DNA: TGTGCCAGCAGTTCGGCCGGACTAGCGGGAGTTGGTGAGCAGTTCTTC.

The chain is built from TRBV3-1 and TRBJ2-2; maybe TRBD1 (6 bases). Germline CDR1 is LGHDT and CDR2 is YNNKEL (reference sequence). V lost 11 bases, J lost 7 bases, and 23 bases lay in between. The CDR3 extends over 15 amino acids. DNA of the CDR3: TGTGCCTCCTGCAAAGGGCAGGGGATAGGCGGGGAGCTGTTTTTT. This gives the protein CASCKGQGIGGELFF. The complete variable domain, with remaining parts taken from reference TRBV3-1 and TRBJ2-2, reads DTAVSQTPKYLVTQMGNDKSIKCEQNLGHDTMYWYKQDSKKFLKIMFSYNNKELIINETVPNRFSPKSPDKAHLNLHINSLELGDSAVYFCASCKGQGIGGELFFGEGSRLTVL.

This clonotype showed up just a few times. The chain carries TRBV7-9 and TRBJ1-1; D is unresolved. The CDR3 contains 14 residues. Trimming removed 5 bases at V and 1 base at J, with 11 bases between. In germline, CDR1 is SEHNR, CDR2 FQNEAQ (reference sequence). This chain's CDR3 is CASSRQWGNTEAFF. CDR3 sequence (DNA): TGTGCCAGCAGCCGCCAGTGGGGGAACACTGAAGCTTTCTTT.

This chain links TRBV5-1 with TRBJ1-2, with D possibly matching TRBD1 (5 bases). Germline values: CDR1 SGHRS, CDR2 YFSETQ. The CDR3 covers 14 residues. V lost 0 bases to trimming and J lost 6 bases, with 12 bases between them. CDR3 nucleotide sequence: TGCGCCAGCAGCTTGGTTGCAGGGCCGGATGGCTACACCTTC. Its translation: CASSLVAGPDGYTF.

The chain combines TRBV21-1 with TRBJ2-7. TRBV21-1 is shown as a pseudogene. The CDR3 totals 12 residues. The CDR3 region has the DNA TGTGCCAGTTGGGGTCCGGTCTACGAGCAGTACGTC. Translation gives CASWGPVYEQYV.

This clonotype was counted between two and nine times. This chain connects TRBV20-1 to TRBJ1-1, with D maybe TRBD1 (5 bases). Germline CDR1 DFQATT, CDR2 SNEGSKA (reference sequence). The CDR3 has 15 residues. V shed 0 bases and J shed 0 bases, with 11 bases lying between them. The CDR3: CSARDERGMNTEAFF. Written as DNA, the CDR3 is TGCAGTGCTAGAGACGAAAGGGGCATGAACACTGAAGCTTTCTTT.

The sample holds a few counts of this clonotype. The rearrangement uses TRBV4-2 and TRBJ1-1; D uncertain. This CDR3 is 15 amino acids long. The germline V and J ends were trimmed by 0 bases and 0 bases, with 8 bases remaining between them. Per the germline V gene, CDR1 is LGHNA and CDR2 is YNFKEQ. The CDR3 sequence: CASSQDAGMNTEAFF. In nucleotides, the CDR3 is TGTGCCAGCAGCCAAGACGCAGGAATGAACACTGAAGCTTTCTTT.

The gene calls are TRBV15 and TRBJ2-3; D is perhaps TRBD2 (6 bases). V was cut by 2 bases and J by 2 bases, with 17 bases left in between. Germline V CDR1 and CDR2: LNHNV, YYDKDF (reference sequence). This CDR3 spans 17 amino acids. For the CDR3, the DNA is TGTGCCACCAGCAGACTCGGGGGACCCGCCTTCACAGATACGCAGTATTTT. The encoded protein is CATSRLGGPAFTDTQYF.

In this sample, this clonotype turned up many times. This rearrangement joins TRBV11-3 to TRBJ2-1; 7 positions match TRBD2. The CDR3 extends over 14 amino acids. Germline CDR1 is SGHNT and CDR2 is YENEEA. J was trimmed by 6 bases and V by 1 base; bases with no gene match: 3. CDR3 nucleotide sequence: TGTGCCAGCAGCTTAGGTCTAGCGGTCAATGAGCAGTTCTTC. Encoded protein: CASSLGLAVNEQFF.

This clonotype came up many times. The rearrangement links TRBV20-1 to TRBJ1-2; D gene ambiguous. Germline V lookup: CDR1 DFQATT, CDR2 SNEGSKA (reference sequence). This CDR3 has 12 residues. Trimming shortened V by 4 bases and J by 8 bases, and 14 bases separated the two germline ends. The CDR3 region is CSAKVLMEGYTF. The CDR3 coding sequence is TGCAGTGCTAAAGTACTTATGGAAGGCTACACCTTC.

This clonotype was recorded a few times. The chain is built from TRBV24-1 and TRBJ2-1; 10 nucleotides line up with TRBD2. The CDR3 is 14 amino acids. Per the germline V gene, CDR1 is KGHDR and CDR2 is SFDVKD. V lost 10 bases, J lost 6 bases, and 8 bases stayed unmatched. The CDR3 DNA reads as TGTGCCACTCGAGCGGGAGGGCCATCCAATGAGCAGTTCTTC. It codes for CATRAGGPSNEQFF.

The rearrangement joins TRBV7-9 to TRBJ1-4; D is unresolved. The length of the CDR3 is 14 residues. Germline CDR1 reads SEHNR; CDR2 reads FQNEAQ (reference sequence). Between the trimmed V and J ends, which lost 2 bases and 7 bases, there was a span of 11 bases. This CDR3 is CASSLSKNVEKLFF. CDR3 DNA sequence: TGTGCCAGCAGCTTATCCAAGAACGTTGAAAAACTGTTTTTT. Looking up the rest from reference TRBV7-9 and TRBJ1-4 gives the full variable domain: DTGVSQNPRHKITKRGQNVTFRCDPISEHNRLYWYRQTLGQGPEFLTYFQNEAQLEKSRLLSDRFSAERPKGSFSTLEIQRTEQGDSAMYLCASSLSKNVEKLFFGSGTQLSVL.

This clonotype came up many times. The V call is TRBV12-3 or TRBV12-4, the J call TRBJ2-3; 8 bases match TRBD1. V dropped 6 bases and J dropped 5; count of bases not matched to a gene: 13. The CDR3 loop spans 16 amino acids. The CDR3, as DNA: TGTGCCAGCAGGCCCGGACAGGGTTTCGGAAGAGATACGCAGTATTTT. Translating it yields CASRPGQGFGRDTQYF.

CDR3 region: CASSTGTGQFF. The CDR3 bases are TGTGCCAGCAGCACCGGGACAGGGCAGTTCTTC. The J gene is TRBJ2-1, the V gene TRBV12-3 or TRBV12-4; 8 nucleotides line up with TRBD1. Germline trimming cut 6 bases from V and 12 bases from J; bases unmatched to any gene: 4. This CDR3 region has 11 residues.

This clonotype was seen more than once but under ten times. The chain joins TRBV9 to TRBJ2-7; D possibly corresponds to TRBD1 (6 bases). V was shortened by 2 bases and J by 4 bases, with 16 bases between the two germline ends. The CDR3 runs to 15 residues. CDR1 and CDR2 from the germline V gene are SGDLS and YYNGEE. CDR3 sequence reads: CASSVATGGLYEQYF. DNA for the CDR3: TGTGCCAGCAGCGTGGCGACAGGTGGGCTATACGAGCAGTACTTC.

This clonotype was observed a handful of times. This chain joins TRBV11-2 and TRBJ2-3, with 7 nucleotides matching TRBD1. With V trimmed by 2 bases and J by 1 base, 12 bases remained unmatched. The CDR3 is 18 amino acids. CDR1 is SGHAT and CDR2 is FQNNGV in the germline V gene. The CDR3 is CASSLLPMTGTRTDTQYF. The CDR3 coding sequence is TGTGCCAGCAGCTTATTGCCGATGACAGGGACCCGCACAGATACGCAGTATTTT.

The chain couples TRBV12-3 or TRBV12-4 to TRBJ1-5; unclear D gene. The CDR3 totals 14 residues. V shed 5 bases and J shed 4 bases, with 12 bases lying between them. CDR3 amino acids: CASSLRTSNQPQHF. The DNA of the CDR3 is TGTGCCAGCAGTCTGCGGACCTCAAATCAGCCCCAGCATTTT.

Only a few counts were recorded for this clonotype. The V call is TRBV20-1, the J call TRBJ1-1; D may be TRBD1 (6 bases). CDR1 is DFQATT and CDR2 is SNEGSKA in the germline V gene (reference sequence). CDR3 size: 13 residues. CDR3 region: CRNFGGPNTEAFF. The CDR3, as DNA: TGCAGGAATTTCGGGGGCCCGAACACTGAAGCTTTCTTT.

The chain employs TRBV7-8 and TRBJ2-7, with unresolved D. The germline V gene encodes CDR1 SGHVS and CDR2 FQNEAQ. V was clipped by 3 bases and J by 5 bases, with 11 bases between them. This CDR3 comprises 13 residues. CDR3 nucleotides: TGTGCCAGCAGCTTCACTGATGGTGACGAGCAGTACGTC. Amino acid sequence: CASSFTDGDEQYV.

This clonotype was seen more than once but under ten times. The chain carries TRBV28 and TRBJ2-1; 12 bases are a match to TRBD2. This CDR3 has 19 residues. V gave up 5 bases and J gave up 1 base; unmatched junction bases: 12. Germline CDR1 MDHEN, CDR2 SYDVKM. The CDR3: CASSGPQTSGRVSYNEQFF. The CDR3, as DNA: TGTGCCAGCAGTGGCCCGCAGACTAGCGGGAGAGTGTCCTACAATGAGCAGTTCTTC.